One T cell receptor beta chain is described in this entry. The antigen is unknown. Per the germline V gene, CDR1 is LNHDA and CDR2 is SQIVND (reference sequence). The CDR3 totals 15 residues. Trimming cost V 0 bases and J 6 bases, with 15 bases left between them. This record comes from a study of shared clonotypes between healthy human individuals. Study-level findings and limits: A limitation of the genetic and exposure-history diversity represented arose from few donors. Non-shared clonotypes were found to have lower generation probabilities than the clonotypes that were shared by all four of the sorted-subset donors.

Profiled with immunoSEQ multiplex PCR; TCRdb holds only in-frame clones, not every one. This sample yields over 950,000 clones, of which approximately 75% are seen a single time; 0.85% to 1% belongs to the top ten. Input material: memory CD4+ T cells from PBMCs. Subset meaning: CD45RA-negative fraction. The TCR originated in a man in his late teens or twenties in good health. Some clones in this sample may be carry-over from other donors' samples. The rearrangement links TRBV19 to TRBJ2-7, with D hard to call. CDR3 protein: CASSIDGSPPVEQYF. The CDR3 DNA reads TGTGCCAGTAGTATAGACGGCTCCCCCCCGGTCGAGCAGTACTTC.